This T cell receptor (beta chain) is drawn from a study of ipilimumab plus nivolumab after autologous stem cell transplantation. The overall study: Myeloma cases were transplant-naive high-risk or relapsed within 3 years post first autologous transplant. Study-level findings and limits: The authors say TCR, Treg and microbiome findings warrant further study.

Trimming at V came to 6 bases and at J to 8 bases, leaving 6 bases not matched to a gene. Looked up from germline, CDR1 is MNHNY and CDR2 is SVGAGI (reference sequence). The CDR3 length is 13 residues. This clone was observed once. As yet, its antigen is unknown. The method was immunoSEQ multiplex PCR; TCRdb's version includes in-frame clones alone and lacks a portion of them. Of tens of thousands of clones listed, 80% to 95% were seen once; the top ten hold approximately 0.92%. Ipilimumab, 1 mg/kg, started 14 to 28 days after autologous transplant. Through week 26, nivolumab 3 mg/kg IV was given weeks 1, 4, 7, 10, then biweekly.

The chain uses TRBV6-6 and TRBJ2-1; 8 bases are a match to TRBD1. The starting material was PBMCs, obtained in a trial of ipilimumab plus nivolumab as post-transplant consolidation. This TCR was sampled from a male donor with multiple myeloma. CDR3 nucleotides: TGTGCCAGCAGCCGGACAGGGCGGCATGAGCAGTTCTTC. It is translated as CASSRTGRHEQFF.